This TCR beta chain is from a study of CD8 T cells in Susac syndrome. In the study overall: The sequenced Susac syndrome patients comprised five or six with active disease and roughly eight in remission.

TCR beta sequencing was performed on blood CD8+ and CD4+ T cells. RNA was extracted with the RNeasy kit, and a quantity of roughly 0.5 to 1 ug was reverse transcribed using random hexamers. An immunoSEQ multiplex PCR amplified TCR beta CDR3 over 54 Vbeta and 13 Jbeta. TCRdb independently ran MiXCR on the immunoSEQ multiplex PCR reads; one entry per CDR3 protein. This table has approximately 190,000 distinct CDR3 sequences, 85% to 95% appearing once. The V end was cut by 1 base, the J end by 6 bases, with 6 bases between. Germline values: CDR1 LNHNV, CDR2 YYDKDF (reference sequence). The CDR3 loop spans 13 amino acids.

The TCR comes from a human donor with Susac syndrome. The rearrangement links TRBV15 to TRBJ2-2; D is undetermined. The material sequenced was CD8+ T cells from PBMCs. This chain's CDR3 is CATSRVVPGELFF. The CDR3 DNA is TGTGCCACCAGCAGAGTGGTCCCCGGGGAGCTGTTTTTT.